The 29 T cell receptor beta chains below were found in one sample sequenced in a study of control samples from healthy donors and cancer patients. Profiling relied on immunoSEQ multiplex PCR, and the TCRdb table lists in-frame clones only, not all of them. The sample holds over 100,000 clones, around nine tenths seen once. Sequenced material: blood. The receptor source for this set is a man aged 35-49 years in good health.

This clone was recorded once. The chain couples TRBV10-2 to TRBJ1-3; the match to TRBD1 covers 12 bases. V dropped 10 bases and J dropped 3; count of bases not matched to a gene: 10. Germline lookup yields CDR1 WSHSY and CDR2 SAAADI. The CDR3 spans 16 residues. DNA for the CDR3: TGCGCCACCCGGGACAGGGGGCTCCCAAGTGGAAACACCATATATTTT. Residues: CATRDRGLPSGNTIYF.

The V and J genes are TRBV7-9 and TRBJ2-1; the D is unclear. The CDR3 sequence is 13 residues long. V was shortened by 5 bases and J by 4 bases, with 9 bases between the two germline ends. Per germline, CDR1 SEHNR and CDR2 FQNEAQ (reference sequence). CDR3 sequence reads: CASSASGYNEQFF. CDR3 in DNA: TGTGCCAGCAGCGCCTCCGGATACAATGAGCAGTTCTTC.

The genes are TRBV6-5 and TRBJ1-2; 7 nucleotides agree with TRBD1. This CDR3 is built from 12 residues. The germline gives CDR1 MNHEY, CDR2 SVGAGI. The ends lost 6 bases at V and 8 bases at J; junction bases unmatched: 6. CDR3 sequence (DNA): TGTGCCAGCAGAGCGACAGGGCGCGGCTACACCTTC. Amino acid sequence: CASRATGRGYTF.

The genes are TRBV5-1 and TRBJ2-5; 9 bases agree with TRBD1. Germline V gene data show CDR1 as SGHRS and CDR2 as YFSETQ. V dropped 6 bases and J dropped 3; count of bases not matched to a gene: 9. This CDR3 has 15 residues. CDR3 residues: CASTSTGGYEETQYF. The CDR3 DNA is TGCGCCAGCACCTCGACAGGGGGGTACGAAGAGACCCAGTACTTC.

This chain joins TRBV28 and TRBJ2-3; D ambiguous. This CDR3 region has 12 residues. The germline gives CDR1 MDHEN, CDR2 SYDVKM. Trimming cost V 8 bases and J 2 bases, with 8 bases left between them. The CDR3 sequence: CASGWNTDTQYF. CDR3 in DNA: TGTGCCAGCGGCTGGAACACAGATACGCAGTATTTT.

The rearrangement uses TRBV3-1 (or the pseudogene TRBV3-2) and TRBJ2-7, with D uncertain. This CDR3 is 14 amino acids long. V was trimmed by 2 bases and J by 4 bases, leaving 12 bases between them. CDR1 is LGHDT and CDR2 is YNNKEL in the germline V gene (reference sequence). The CDR3 coding sequence is TGTGCCAGCAGCCAATCCGGCATCCCGTACGAGCAGTACTTC. This sequence encodes CASSQSGIPYEQYF.

The V call is TRBV11-2, the J call TRBJ1-6; D remains unclear. Germline V lookup: CDR1 SGHAT, CDR2 FQNNGV. Trimming cost V 5 bases and J 4 bases, with 9 bases left between them. The CDR3 contains 14 residues. The CDR3 DNA sequence: TGTGCCAGCAGCAACCTGCAGTATAATTCACCCCTCCACTTT. Its translation is CASSNLQYNSPLHF.

This clone was detected once. J is TRBJ2-5 and V is TRBV7-3, with D possibly TRBD1 on 6 matching bases. The germline V and J ends were trimmed by 4 bases and 6 bases, with 15 bases remaining between them. The CDR3 has 14 amino acids. Germline CDR1 and CDR2: SGHTA and FQGTGA. The CDR3 nucleotides read TGTGCCAGCAGCTCCCTGGGGGCCGCGAAGACCCAGTACTTC. Translated, it gives CASSSLGAAKTQYF.

The rearrangement uses TRBV5-1 and TRBJ1-4; D might be TRBD1 (6 bases). Trimming removed 7 bases from V and 4 bases from J, with 11 bases in between. Germline lookup yields CDR1 SGHRS and CDR2 YFSETQ. This CDR3 has 13 amino acids. CDR3 amino acids: CASAVGGNEKLFF. DNA of the CDR3: TGCGCCAGCGCGGTAGGGGGTAATGAAAAACTGTTTTTT.

This chain joins TRBV6-6 and TRBJ2-2; D is perhaps TRBD1 (7 bases). This CDR3 has 15 amino acids. V was cut by 2 bases and J by 3 bases, with 10 bases left in between. CDR1 and CDR2 (germline): MNHNY, SVGAGI (reference sequence). CDR3 in DNA: TGTGCCAGCAGTTACGCGGGACAGCACACCGGGGAGCTGTTTTTT. As protein: CASSYAGQHTGELFF.

This clone was observed a few times. The rearrangement links TRBV2 to TRBJ2-7; tentative D call: TRBD1 (6 bases). V was pared by 10 bases and J by 5 bases, with 18 bases between. Germline V gene data show CDR1 as SNHLY and CDR2 as FYNNEI. The CDR3 contains 13 residues. The DNA of the CDR3 is TGTGCCACCAATGGACAGACTGCCCACGAGCAGTACTTC. Encoded protein: CATNGQTAHEQYF.

The chain combines TRBV6-5 with TRBJ2-3; D perhaps matches TRBD1 (6 bases). Trimming shortened V by 6 bases and J by 2 bases, and 15 bases separated the two germline ends. Germline lookup yields CDR1 MNHEY and CDR2 SVGAGI. The CDR3 totals 15 residues. The CDR3 loop is CASRNWGRDTDTQYF. The CDR3 DNA reads TGTGCCAGCAGAAATTGGGGGCGCGACACAGATACGCAGTATTTT.

V and J are TRBV19 and TRBJ2-5; D ambiguous. V was cut by 8 bases and J by 5 bases, with 18 bases left in between. From germline, CDR1 is LNHDA and CDR2 SQIVND (reference sequence). This CDR3 comprises 14 residues. CDR3 nucleotides: TGTGCCAGTGCTCCGGCCAACCTCTGGGAGACCCAGTACTTC. This sequence encodes CASAPANLWETQYF.

The chain couples TRBV7-2 to TRBJ1-6; no clear D gene. V shed 5 bases and J shed 14 bases, with 19 bases lying between them. The CDR3 length is 14 residues. Germline-derived CDR1 and CDR2 are SGHTA and FQGNSA. The CDR3 DNA sequence: TGTGCCAGCAGCCTATATTCCGGACTCTCGGCCCTCCACTTT. The encoded protein is CASSLYSGLSALHF. Using reference TRBV7-2 and TRBJ1-6 for the parts outside the CDR3, the full variable domain is GAGVSQSPSNKVTEKGKDVELRCDPISGHTALYWYRQSLGQGLEFLIYFQGNSAPDKSGLPSDRFSAERTGGSVSTLTIQRTQQEDSAVYLCASSLYSGLSALHFGNGTRLTVT.

The chain links TRBV3-1 (or the pseudogene TRBV3-2) to TRBJ2-5; D gene uncertain. V gave up 4 bases and J gave up 5 bases, with 14 bases separating them. CDR3 length: 14 amino acids. CDR1 is LGHDT and CDR2 is YNNKEL in the germline V gene (reference sequence). This CDR3 reads CASSLAIPPETQYF. The CDR3 DNA sequence: TGTGCCAGCAGCCTAGCAATACCCCCGGAGACCCAGTACTTC.

This clone was counted only a few times. This chain connects TRBV12-3 or TRBV12-4 to TRBJ1-5; D remains ambiguous. The CDR3 contains 13 residues. The ends were cut back, 4 bases at V and 2 bases at J, with 6 bases in the middle. The CDR3 nucleotides read TGTGCCAGCAGTTGGAAGGGCAATCAGCCCCAGCATTTT. Its translation is CASSWKGNQPQHF.

The V gene is TRBV12-5, the J gene TRBJ2-5; D gene uncertain. The V end was cut by 2 bases, the J end by 1 base, with 5 bases between. Germline values: CDR1 LGHNT, CDR2 FRNRAP. CDR3 length: 13 residues. CDR3 sequence reads: CASGLRVQETQYF. The CDR3 DNA reads TGTGCTAGTGGTTTGAGGGTCCAAGAGACCCAGTACTTC.

This rearrangement joins TRBV7-9 to TRBJ2-7; 10 bases match TRBD2. With V trimmed by 6 bases and J by 9 bases, 8 bases remained unmatched. CDR3 length equals 13 residues. Germline V gene sequence: CDR1 SEHNR, CDR2 FQNEAQ (reference sequence). The CDR3: CASSSSGGAGQYF. The CDR3 nucleotides are TGTGCCAGCAGTTCTAGCGGGGGAGCGGGGCAGTACTTC.

This chain connects TRBV11-2 to TRBJ2-5; D gene ambiguous. This CDR3 contains 14 residues. Looked up from germline, CDR1 is SGHAT and CDR2 is FQNNGV. The V end was cut by 5 bases, the J end by 1 base, with 11 bases between. The CDR3, as DNA: TGTGCCAGCAGCAGGAGAGCGTCCCAAGAGACCCAGTACTTC. As protein: CASSRRASQETQYF. Drawing the rest from reference TRBV11-2 and TRBJ2-5, the complete variable domain is EAGVAQSPRYKIIEKRQSVAFWCNPISGHATLYWYQQILGQGPKLLIQFQNNGVVDDSQLPKDRFSAERLKGVDSTLKIQPAKLEDSAVYLCASSRRASQETQYFGPGTRLLVL.

CDR3: CASSLDRVDGYTF. DNA of the CDR3: TGTGCCAGCAGCCTCGACAGGGTCGATGGCTACACCTTC. The chain recombines TRBV3-1 (or the pseudogene TRBV3-2) with TRBJ1-2; 7 bases line up with TRBD1. The J segment lost 6 bases and the V segment lost 4 bases, leaving 5 bases of the junction unmatched. Germline V gene data show CDR1 as LGHDT and CDR2 as YNNKEL (reference sequence). The CDR3 contains 13 residues.

The chain joins TRBV5-6 to TRBJ2-1, with 7 positions matching TRBD2. Germline lookup yields CDR1 SGHDT and CDR2 YYEEEE. CDR3 length: 15 amino acids. The junction had 5 bases not matched to a gene; V was cut back by 2 bases and J by 3 bases. The CDR3 DNA sequence: TGTGCCAGCAGCTTAACGGGGGGACTCTACAATGAGCAGTTCTTC. Translated, it gives CASSLTGGLYNEQFF.

This clone was seen a handful of times. The V call is TRBV7-9, the J call TRBJ2-5; a possible D gene is TRBD1 (5 bases). V was cut by 7 bases and J by 2 bases, with 11 bases left in between. Germline V gives CDR1 SEHNR, CDR2 FQNEAQ (reference sequence). The CDR3 runs to 13 residues. The CDR3 here is CASTRTPQETQYF. As DNA, the CDR3 is TGTGCCAGCACGCGGACACCTCAAGAGACCCAGTACTTC.

V and J are TRBV7-6 and TRBJ2-7, with D perhaps matching TRBD1 (7 bases). The V end lost 5 bases, the J end lost 0 bases, and 20 bases lay between the germline ends. The CDR3 totals 17 residues. Germline CDR1 is SGHVS and CDR2 is FNYEAQ. The CDR3 DNA reads TGTGCCAGCAGCCCCCTAGGAGGGGGCCTCTTCTCCTACGAGCAGTACTTC. As protein: CASSPLGGGLFSYEQYF.

The CDR3 DNA reads as TGTGCCAGCAGTTTAACAGGGATGAAAGATCAGCCCCAGCATTTT. Its translation: CASSLTGMKDQPQHF. The rearrangement links TRBV28 to TRBJ1-5; D might be TRBD1 (6 bases). There are 15 residues in the CDR3. Germline loops: CDR1 MDHEN, CDR2 SYDVKM. The V gene lost 2 bases and the J gene lost 5 bases, with 13 bases spanning the gap.

The chain has TRBV18 and TRBJ2-2; a weak D match, TRBD2 (6 bases). There are 14 residues in the CDR3. The V gene lost 6 bases and the J gene lost 4 bases, with 12 bases spanning the gap. The germline CDR1 and CDR2 sequences are KGHSH and LQKENI. The CDR3 DNA follows: TGTGCCAGCTCTCGACTGACTAGCACCGGGGAGCTGTTTTTT. Its protein is CASSRLTSTGELFF.

V gene TRBV6-5 combines with J gene TRBJ1-5, with a tentative D call TRBD1 (5 bases). In germline, CDR1 is MNHEY, CDR2 SVGAGI. This CDR3 region has 13 residues. The V end lost 6 bases, the J end lost 5 bases, and 11 bases lay between the germline ends. The CDR3 sequence is CASRETAYQPQHF. CDR3 DNA: TGTGCCAGCAGGGAGACAGCCTATCAGCCCCAGCATTTT.

The chain joins TRBV6-5 to TRBJ1-3; D remains ambiguous. Germline CDR1 MNHEY, CDR2 SVGAGI. V dropped 7 bases and J dropped 4 bases, with 8 bases sitting between them. CDR3 length: 12 amino acids. The CDR3 protein is CASTRIGNTIYF. The DNA for the CDR3 is TGTGCCAGCACACGGATAGGAAACACCATATATTTT.

The V call is TRBV18, the J call TRBJ1-4, with D perhaps TRBD1 (5 bases). The CDR3 has 15 amino acids. The V gene's germline CDR1 is KGHSH and CDR2 LQKENI. V lost 3 bases, J lost 6 bases, and 14 bases lay in between. CDR3 nucleotide sequence: TGTGCCAGCTCACCCTTTGGTCAGGGTGATGAAAAACTGTTTTTT. Translating it yields CASSPFGQGDEKLFF.

This chain joins TRBV10-1 and TRBJ2-7; D not certain. Trimming left V 3 bases short and J 2 bases short, with 23 bases between. Germline V gene sequence: CDR1 WNHNN, CDR2 SYGVQD (reference sequence). The CDR3 contains 18 residues. DNA for the CDR3: TGCGCCAGCAGTGACCCGAAATCGGGTACGACAAGGGCCTACGAGCAGTACTTC. This codes for CASSDPKSGTTRAYEQYF.